This TCR beta chain was sequenced during a study of lymphopenia after photon versus proton radiotherapy. Details on this clone: Its antigen is still unknown.

Study-wide points: A bigger post-nadir fall in TCR diversity correlated inversely with survival time in deceased patients. Survival link was tested only in deceased patients; proton benefit remains a possibility. After lymphocyte nadir, photon-treated repertoires showed oligoclonal expansion, especially CD8+ Temra.

Trimming took off 0 bases at V and 3 bases at J, with 15 bases between the two ends. The CDR3 extends over 15 amino acids. From germline, CDR1 is GTSNPN and CDR2 SVGIG (reference sequence). Clones were read by immunoSEQ multiplex PCR, and TCRdb kept only the in-frame ones, dropping some. Counted here are 40,000 to 55,000 clones, roughly 90% occurring once; the ten biggest clones make up 15% to 20%. The specimen was peripheral blood, collected from a patient treated with photon-based radiotherapy. The sequence came from a woman in her forties with cholangiocarcinoma. This chain connects TRBV30 to TRBJ2-7, with a possible D match to TRBD1 (5 bases). In nucleotides, the CDR3 is TGTGCCTGGAGTGTAAGCAGGGTCCGTATCTACGAGCAGTACTTC. Protein product: CAWSVSRVRIYEQYF.